This T cell receptor (beta chain) is from a study of OX40 agonist ivuxolimab in advanced cancers. In the study overall: Patients were infused with ivuxolimab every 2 weeks at 0.01 to 10 mg/kg. Three dose-escalation patients had partial responses: one with hepatocellular carcinoma and two with cutaneous melanoma.

Study-level results: Among the nonresponders, some also had low normalized T-cell clonal expansion. On average, a greater number of expanded clones characterised CD8+ T cells relative to CD4+.

V lost 0 bases, J lost 2 bases, and 3 bases stayed unmatched. This CDR3 has 15 amino acids. CDR1 LGHNA and CDR2 YSLEER come from the germline V gene. Data came from immunoSEQ multiplex PCR; TCRdb stores just in-frame clones and leaves some out. The sample gives some 150,000 clones, 90% of which show up once; 0.95% to 1.4% is in the top ten. Worth noting for this clone: Its specificity is unknown.

This receptor was obtained from an adult with an advanced solid tumor such as melanoma, head and neck, liver or kidney cancer. The input for sequencing was CD4+ or CD8+ T cells sorted from blood, taken in a trial of the OX40 agonist ivuxolimab. This rearrangement joins TRBV4-3 to TRBJ2-7, with 8 bases aligning to TRBD2. The CDR3 nucleotides are TGCGCCAGCAGCCAAGAACTAGCGGTTGCCTACGAGCAGTACTTC. Translated, it gives CASSQELAVAYEQYF.